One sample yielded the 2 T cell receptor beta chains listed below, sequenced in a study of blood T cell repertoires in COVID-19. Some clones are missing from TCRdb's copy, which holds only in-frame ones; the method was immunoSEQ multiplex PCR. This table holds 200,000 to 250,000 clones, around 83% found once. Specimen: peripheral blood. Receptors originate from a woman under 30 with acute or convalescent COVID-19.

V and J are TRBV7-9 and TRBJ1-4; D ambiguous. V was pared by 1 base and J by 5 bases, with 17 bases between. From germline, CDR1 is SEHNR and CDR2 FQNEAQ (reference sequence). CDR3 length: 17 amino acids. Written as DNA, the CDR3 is TGTGCCAGCAGCTTAGTCCGGCGCCCCAGAGGGAATGAAAAACTGTTTTTT. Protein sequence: CASSLVRRPRGNEKLFF.

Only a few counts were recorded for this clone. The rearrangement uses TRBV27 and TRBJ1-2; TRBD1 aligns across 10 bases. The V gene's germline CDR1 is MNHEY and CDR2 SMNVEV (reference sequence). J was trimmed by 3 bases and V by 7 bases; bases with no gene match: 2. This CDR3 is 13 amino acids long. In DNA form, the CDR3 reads TGTGCCAGCAAGGGACAGGGGTACTATGGCTACACCTTC. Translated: CASKGQGYYGYTF.